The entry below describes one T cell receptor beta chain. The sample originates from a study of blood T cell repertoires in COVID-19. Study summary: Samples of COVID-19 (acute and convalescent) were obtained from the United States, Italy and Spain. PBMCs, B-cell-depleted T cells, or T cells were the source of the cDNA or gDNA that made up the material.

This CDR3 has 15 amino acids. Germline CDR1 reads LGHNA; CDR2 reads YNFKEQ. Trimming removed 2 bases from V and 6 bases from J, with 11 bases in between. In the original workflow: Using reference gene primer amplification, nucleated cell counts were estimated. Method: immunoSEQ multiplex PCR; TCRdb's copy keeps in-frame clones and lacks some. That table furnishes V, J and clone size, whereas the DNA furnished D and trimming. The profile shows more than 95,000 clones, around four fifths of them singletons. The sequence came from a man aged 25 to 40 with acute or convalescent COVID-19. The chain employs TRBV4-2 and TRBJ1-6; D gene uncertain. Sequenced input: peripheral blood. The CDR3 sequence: CASSQPGSGNSPLHF. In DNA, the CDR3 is TGTGCCAGCAGCCAACCGGGTAGTGGTAATTCACCCCTCCACTTT.